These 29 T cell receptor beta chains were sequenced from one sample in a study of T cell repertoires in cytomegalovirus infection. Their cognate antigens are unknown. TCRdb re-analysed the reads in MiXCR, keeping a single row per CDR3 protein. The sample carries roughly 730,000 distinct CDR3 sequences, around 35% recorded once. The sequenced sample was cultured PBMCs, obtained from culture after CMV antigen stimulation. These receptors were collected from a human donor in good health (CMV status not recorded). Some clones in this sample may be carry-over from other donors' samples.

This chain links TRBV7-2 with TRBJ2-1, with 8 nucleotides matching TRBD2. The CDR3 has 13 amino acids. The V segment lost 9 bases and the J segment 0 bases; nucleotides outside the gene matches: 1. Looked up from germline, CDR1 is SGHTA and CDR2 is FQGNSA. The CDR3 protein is CASAGGSYNEQFF. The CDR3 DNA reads TGTGCCAGTGCGGGGGGCTCCTACAATGAGCAGTTCTTC.

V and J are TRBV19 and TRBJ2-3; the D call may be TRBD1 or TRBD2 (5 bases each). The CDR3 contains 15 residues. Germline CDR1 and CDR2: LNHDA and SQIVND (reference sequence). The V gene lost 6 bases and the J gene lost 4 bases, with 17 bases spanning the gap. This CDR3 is CASSTRDRGADTQYF. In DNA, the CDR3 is TGTGCCAGTAGCACAAGGGACCGGGGCGCAGATACGCAGTATTTT.

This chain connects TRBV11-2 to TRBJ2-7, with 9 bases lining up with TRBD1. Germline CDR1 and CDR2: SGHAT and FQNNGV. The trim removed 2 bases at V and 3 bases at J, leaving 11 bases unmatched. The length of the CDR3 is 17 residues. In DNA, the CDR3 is TGTGCCAGCAGCTTATCTCTTCGACAGGGGGGCGGCTACGAGCAGTACTTC. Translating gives CASSLSLRQGGGYEQYF.

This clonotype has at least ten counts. Here the CDR3 DNA reads TGTGCCAGCAGTGCGGGACCCCAAGAGACCCAGTACTTC. Translating gives CASSAGPQETQYF. This chain links TRBV6-1 with TRBJ2-5; D could derive from TRBD1 or TRBD2 (5 bases each). Per germline, CDR1 MNHNS and CDR2 SASEGT. This CDR3 is 13 amino acids long. The germline V and J ends were trimmed by 4 bases and 1 base, with 7 bases remaining between them.

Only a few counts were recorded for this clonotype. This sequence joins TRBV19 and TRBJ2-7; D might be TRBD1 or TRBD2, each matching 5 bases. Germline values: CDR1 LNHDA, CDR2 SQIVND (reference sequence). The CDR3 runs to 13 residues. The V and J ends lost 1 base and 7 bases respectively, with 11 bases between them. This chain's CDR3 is CASSIAPGREQYF. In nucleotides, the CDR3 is TGTGCCAGTAGTATAGCTCCGGGACGGGAGCAGTACTTC. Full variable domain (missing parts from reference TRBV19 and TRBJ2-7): DGGITQSPKYLFRKEGQNVTLSCEQNLNHDAMYWYRQDPGQGLRLIYYSQIVNDFQKGDIAEGYSVSREKKESFPLTVTSAQKNPTAFYLCASSIAPGREQYFGPGTRLTVT.

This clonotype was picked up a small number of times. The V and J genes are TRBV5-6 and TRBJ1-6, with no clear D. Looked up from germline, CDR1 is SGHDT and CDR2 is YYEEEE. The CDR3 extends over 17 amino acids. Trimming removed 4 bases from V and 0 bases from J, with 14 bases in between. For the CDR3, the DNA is TGTGCCAGCAGCCCTTCTAGTGGCAGCTCCTATAATTCACCCCTCCACTTT. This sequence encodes CASSPSSGSSYNSPLHF.

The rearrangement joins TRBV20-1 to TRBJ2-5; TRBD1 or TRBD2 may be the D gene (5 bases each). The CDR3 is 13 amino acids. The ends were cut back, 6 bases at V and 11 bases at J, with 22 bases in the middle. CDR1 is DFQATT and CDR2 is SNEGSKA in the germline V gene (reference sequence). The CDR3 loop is CSARDPDSAGQYF. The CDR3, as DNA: TGCAGTGCCCGGGACCCTGACTCCGCGGGTCAGTACTTC.

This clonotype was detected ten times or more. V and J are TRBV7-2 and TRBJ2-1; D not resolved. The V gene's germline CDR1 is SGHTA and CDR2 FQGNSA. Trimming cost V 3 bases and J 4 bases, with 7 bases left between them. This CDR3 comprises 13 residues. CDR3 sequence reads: CASSFNRYNEQFF. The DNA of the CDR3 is TGTGCCAGCAGCTTTAACAGATACAATGAGCAGTTCTTC.

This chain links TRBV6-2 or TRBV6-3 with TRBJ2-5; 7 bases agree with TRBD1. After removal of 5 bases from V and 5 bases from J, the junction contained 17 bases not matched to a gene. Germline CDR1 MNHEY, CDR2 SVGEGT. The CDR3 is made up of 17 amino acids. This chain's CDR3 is CASSLHTDRARRETQYF. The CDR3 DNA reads TGTGCCAGCAGTCTCCACACCGACAGGGCGCGGAGGGAGACCCAGTACTTC.

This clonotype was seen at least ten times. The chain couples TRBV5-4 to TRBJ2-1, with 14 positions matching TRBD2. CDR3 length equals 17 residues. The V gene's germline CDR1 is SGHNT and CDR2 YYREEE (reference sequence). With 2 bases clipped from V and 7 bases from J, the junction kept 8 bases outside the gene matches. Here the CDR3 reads CASSLAPRTSGRNEQFF. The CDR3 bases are TGTGCCAGCAGCTTAGCCCCACGGACTAGCGGGAGGAATGAGCAGTTCTTC.

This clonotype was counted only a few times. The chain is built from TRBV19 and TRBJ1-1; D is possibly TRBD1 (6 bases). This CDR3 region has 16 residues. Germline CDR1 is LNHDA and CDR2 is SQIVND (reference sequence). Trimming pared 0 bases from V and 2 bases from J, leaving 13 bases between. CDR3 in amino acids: CASSIDGQRGNTEAFF. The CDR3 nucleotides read TGTGCCAGTAGTATAGACGGACAGAGGGGAAACACTGAAGCTTTCTTT.

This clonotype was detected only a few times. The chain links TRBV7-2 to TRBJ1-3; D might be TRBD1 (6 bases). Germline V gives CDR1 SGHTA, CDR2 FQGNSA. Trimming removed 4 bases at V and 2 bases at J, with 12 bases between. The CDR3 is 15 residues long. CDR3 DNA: TGTGCCAGCAGCTCGATGTGGGGGCCTGGAAACACCATATATTTT. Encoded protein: CASSSMWGPGNTIYF. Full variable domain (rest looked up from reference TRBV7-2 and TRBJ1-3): GAGVSQSPSNKVTEKGKDVELRCDPISGHTALYWYRQSLGQGLEFLIYFQGNSAPDKSGLPSDRFSAERTGGSVSTLTIQRTQQEDSAVYLCASSSMWGPGNTIYFGEGSWLTVV.

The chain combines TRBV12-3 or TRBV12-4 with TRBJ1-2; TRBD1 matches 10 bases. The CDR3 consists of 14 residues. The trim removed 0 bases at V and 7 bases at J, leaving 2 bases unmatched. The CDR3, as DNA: TGTGCCAGCAGTTTAGCAGGGACAGGGGCTGGCTACACCTTC. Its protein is CASSLAGTGAGYTF.

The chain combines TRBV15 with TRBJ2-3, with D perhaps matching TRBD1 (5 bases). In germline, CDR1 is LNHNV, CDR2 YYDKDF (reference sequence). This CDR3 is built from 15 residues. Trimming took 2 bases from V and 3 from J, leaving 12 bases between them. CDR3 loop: CATSRPQGLTDTQYF. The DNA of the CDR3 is TGTGCCACCAGCAGACCCCAGGGCTTAACAGATACGCAGTATTTT.

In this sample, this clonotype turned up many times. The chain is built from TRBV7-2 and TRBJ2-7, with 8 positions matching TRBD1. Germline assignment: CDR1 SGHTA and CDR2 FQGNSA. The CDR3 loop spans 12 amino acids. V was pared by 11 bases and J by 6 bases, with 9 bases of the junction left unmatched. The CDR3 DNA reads TGTGCCTCCCGGACAGGGCCGAGCGAGCAGTACTTC. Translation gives CASRTGPSEQYF.

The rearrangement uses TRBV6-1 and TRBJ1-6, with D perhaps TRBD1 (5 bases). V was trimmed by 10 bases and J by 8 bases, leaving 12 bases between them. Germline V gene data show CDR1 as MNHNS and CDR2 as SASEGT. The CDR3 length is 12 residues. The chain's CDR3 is CAISTGDSPLHF. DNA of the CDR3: TGTGCCATTTCCACAGGAGATTCACCCCTCCACTTT.

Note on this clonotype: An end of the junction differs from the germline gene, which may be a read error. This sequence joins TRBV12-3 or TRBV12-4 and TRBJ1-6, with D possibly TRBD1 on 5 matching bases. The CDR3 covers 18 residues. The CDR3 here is CASSSFWGRSSYNSPLHF. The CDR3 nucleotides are TGCGCCAGCAGTTCTTTCTGGGGCAGAAGCTCCTATAATTCACCCCTCCACTTT.

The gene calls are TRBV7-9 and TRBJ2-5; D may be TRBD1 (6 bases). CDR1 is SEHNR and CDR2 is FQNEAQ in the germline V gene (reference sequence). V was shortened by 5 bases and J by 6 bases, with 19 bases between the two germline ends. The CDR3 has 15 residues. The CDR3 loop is CASSNRTAGRKTQYF. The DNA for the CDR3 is TGTGCCAGCAGCAATCGGACAGCCGGTAGGAAGACCCAGTACTTC.

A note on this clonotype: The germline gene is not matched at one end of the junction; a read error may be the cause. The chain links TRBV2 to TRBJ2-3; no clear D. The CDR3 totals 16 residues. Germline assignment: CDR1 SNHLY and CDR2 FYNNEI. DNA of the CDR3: TGTGCCAGCGGTGATATGGACCCCTCTAGCACAGATACGCAGTATTTT. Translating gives CASGDMDPSSTDTQYF.

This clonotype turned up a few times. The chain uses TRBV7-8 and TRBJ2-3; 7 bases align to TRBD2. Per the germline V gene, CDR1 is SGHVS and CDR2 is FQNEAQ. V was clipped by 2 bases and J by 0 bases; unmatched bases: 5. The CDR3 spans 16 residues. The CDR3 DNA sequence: TGTGCCAGCAGCTTACCCAGCGGGGATAGCACAGATACGCAGTATTTT. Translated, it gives CASSLPSGDSTDTQYF.

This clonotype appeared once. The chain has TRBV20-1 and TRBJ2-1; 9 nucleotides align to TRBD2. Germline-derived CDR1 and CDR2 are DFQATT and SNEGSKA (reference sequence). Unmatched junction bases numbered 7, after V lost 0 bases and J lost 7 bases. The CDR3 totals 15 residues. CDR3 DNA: TGCAGTGCTAGAGATAGGCTAGCGGGGTATAATGAGCAGTTCTTC. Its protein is CSARDRLAGYNEQFF.

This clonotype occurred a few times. CDR3 amino acids: CASSLAGAAYGYTF. The CDR3 region has the DNA TGTGCCAGCAGCTTAGCGGGGGCGGCCTATGGCTACACCTTC. This chain connects TRBV7-8 to TRBJ1-2; a possible D gene is TRBD1 (6 bases). Germline CDR1 is SGHVS and CDR2 is FQNEAQ. The V end lost 0 bases, the J end lost 4 bases, and 9 bases lay between the germline ends. The CDR3 runs to 14 residues.

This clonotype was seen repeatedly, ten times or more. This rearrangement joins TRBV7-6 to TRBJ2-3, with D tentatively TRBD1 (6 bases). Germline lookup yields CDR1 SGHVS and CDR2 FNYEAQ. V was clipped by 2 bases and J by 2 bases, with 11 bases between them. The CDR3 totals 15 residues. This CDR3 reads CASSLFQGPTDTQYF. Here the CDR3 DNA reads TGTGCCAGCAGCTTATTTCAGGGGCCCACAGATACGCAGTATTTT.

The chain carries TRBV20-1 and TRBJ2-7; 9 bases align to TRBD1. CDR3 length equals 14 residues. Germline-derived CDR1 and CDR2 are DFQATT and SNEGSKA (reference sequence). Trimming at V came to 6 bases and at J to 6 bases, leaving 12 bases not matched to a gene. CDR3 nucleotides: TGCAGTGCCGGGATCGACAGGGGGTTTTCCGAGCAGTACTTC. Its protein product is CSAGIDRGFSEQYF.

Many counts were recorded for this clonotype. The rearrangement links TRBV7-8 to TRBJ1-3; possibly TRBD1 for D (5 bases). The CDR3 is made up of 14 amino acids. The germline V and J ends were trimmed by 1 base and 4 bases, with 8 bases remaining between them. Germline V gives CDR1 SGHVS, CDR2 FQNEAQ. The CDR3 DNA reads TGTGCCAGCAGCTTAGGAGGGACCGGAAACACCATATATTTT. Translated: CASSLGGTGNTIYF.

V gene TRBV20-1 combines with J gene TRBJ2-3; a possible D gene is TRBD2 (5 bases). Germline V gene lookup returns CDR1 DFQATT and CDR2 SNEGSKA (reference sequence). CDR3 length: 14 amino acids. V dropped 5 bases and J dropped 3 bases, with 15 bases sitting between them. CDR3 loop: CSALEGPRTDTQYF. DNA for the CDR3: TGCAGTGCTCTCGAGGGCCCTAGAACAGATACGCAGTATTTT.

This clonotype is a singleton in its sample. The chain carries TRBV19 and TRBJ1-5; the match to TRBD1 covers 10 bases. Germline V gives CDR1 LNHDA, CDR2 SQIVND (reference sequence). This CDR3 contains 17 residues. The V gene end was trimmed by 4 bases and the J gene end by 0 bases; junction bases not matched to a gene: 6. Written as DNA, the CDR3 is TGTGCCAGTAGTAGGGACAGGGGCGGTTTTAGCAATCAGCCCCAGCATTTT. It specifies CASSRDRGGFSNQPQHF.

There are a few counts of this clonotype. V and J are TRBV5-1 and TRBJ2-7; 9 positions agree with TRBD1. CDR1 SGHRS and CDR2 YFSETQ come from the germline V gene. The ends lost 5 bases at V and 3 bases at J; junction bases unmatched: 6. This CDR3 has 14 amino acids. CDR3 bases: TGCGCCAGCAGAACGCCGGGACAGGGCTACGAGCAGTACTTC. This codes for CASRTPGQGYEQYF.

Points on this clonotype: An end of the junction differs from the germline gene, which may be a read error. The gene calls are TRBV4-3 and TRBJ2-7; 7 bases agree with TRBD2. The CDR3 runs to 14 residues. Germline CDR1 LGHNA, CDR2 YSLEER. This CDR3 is CASSQPTRDYKILF. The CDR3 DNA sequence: TGCGCCAGCAGCCAACCCACCCGGGACTACAAAATACTCTTC.